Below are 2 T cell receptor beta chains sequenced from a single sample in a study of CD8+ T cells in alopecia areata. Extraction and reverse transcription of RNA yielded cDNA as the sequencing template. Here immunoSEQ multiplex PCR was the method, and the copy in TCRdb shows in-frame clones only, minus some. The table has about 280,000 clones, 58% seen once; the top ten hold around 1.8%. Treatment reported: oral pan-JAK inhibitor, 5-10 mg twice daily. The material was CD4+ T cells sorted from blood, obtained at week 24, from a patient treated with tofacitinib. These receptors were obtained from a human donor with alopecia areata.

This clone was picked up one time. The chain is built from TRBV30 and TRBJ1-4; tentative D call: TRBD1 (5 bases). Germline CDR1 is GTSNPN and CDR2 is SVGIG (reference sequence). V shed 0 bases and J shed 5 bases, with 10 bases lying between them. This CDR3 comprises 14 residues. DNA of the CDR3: TGTGCCTGGAGTGTACAAGGGGCGAATGAAAAACTGTTTTTT. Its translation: CAWSVQGANEKLFF.

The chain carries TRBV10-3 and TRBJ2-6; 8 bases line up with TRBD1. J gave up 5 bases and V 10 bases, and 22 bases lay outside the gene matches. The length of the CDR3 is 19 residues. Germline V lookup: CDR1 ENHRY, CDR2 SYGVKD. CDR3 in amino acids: CATTYHGQGLGGRANVLTF. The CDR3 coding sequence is TGTGCCACTACGTATCATGGACAGGGCCTCGGAGGGAGGGCCAACGTCCTGACTTTC.